This T cell receptor beta chain was retrieved from a study of T cells in Graves' hyperthyroidism and ophthalmopathy. Study-wide points: Among thyroid clonotypes expanded above 0.001, most also appeared in blood. The model predicted ophthalmopathy a median around 6.5 months before onset. A model built on 13 V-J features separated ophthalmopathy from stable hyperthyroidism.

TCR beta CDR3 regions were amplified from RNA. HTBI primers were the set used in a first-round RT-PCR of the TCR CDR3. Via MiXCR, TCRdb re-called the multiplex PCR reads, giving one row per CDR3 protein. Of some 350,000 distinct CDR3 sequences in the sample, under 20% are singletons; the top ten hold 3.7%. Patients were aged 18 to 65, had disease duration under 2 months, and had newly diagnosed hyperthyroidism. Trimming at V came to 0 bases and at J to 6 bases, leaving 9 bases not matched to a gene. Germline-derived CDR1 and CDR2 are LGHNA and YNFKEQ. The CDR3 has 16 residues. A word on this clonotype: Its specificity is unknown.

V usage is TRBV4-2 and J usage is TRBJ2-5, with TRBD2 matching 8 bases. Sequencing was performed on blood. The TCR originated in a woman in her late teens or twenties with Graves' hyperthyroidism. The CDR3 DNA reads TGTGCCAGCAGCCAAGATGGTAGCGGGGAAGTCAAGACCCAGTACTTC. As protein: CASSQDGSGEVKTQYF.